These T cell receptor beta chains were read from a single sample in a study of blood T cell repertoires in COVID-19. The assay was immunoSEQ multiplex PCR, and TCRdb's table has in-frame clones only and misses some. The sample consists of 38,000 or so clones, roughly 77% of them appearing once. The sample consisted of peripheral blood. The receptors shown here come from a human donor in a cohort sampled during active or convalescent COVID-19. The donor label of this sample is uncertain. Each CDR3 is given with its conserved first and last residue. A D gene is named only where the DNA matches it firmly. Size is stated for part of the rows, as once, few or many counts, or as a class when the clone is expanded.

. | TRBJ2-3 | TRBV14 | few | CASSPLGGADTQYF | TGTGCCAGCAGCCCGTTAGGGGGGGCAGATACGCAGTATTTT
TRBD1 | TRBJ1-2 | TRBV24-1 | . | CATSATGMGGYTF | TGTGCCACCAGTGCGACAGGGATGGGCGGCTACACCTTC
. | TRBJ1-2 | TRBV4-3 | . | CASSQAIPANYGYTF | TGCGCCAGCAGCCAAGCGATACCAGCTAACTATGGCTACACCTTC
. | TRBJ2-2 | TRBV7-8 | . | CASSLAGSRTGELFF | TGTGCCAGCAGCTTAGCCGGGAGCCGGACCGGGGAGCTGTTTTTT
. | TRBJ1-1 | TRBV3-1/TRBV3-2 | . | CASSLGQSIEAFF | TGTGCCAGCAGCCTAGGACAGTCCATTGAAGCTTTCTTT
TRBD2 | TRBJ2-7 | TRBV7-3 | . | CASSLMGGSHYEQYF | TGTGCCAGCAGCTTAATGGGCGGGAGTCACTACGAGCAGTACTTC
. | TRBJ1-5 | TRBV4-3 | few | CASSQAWRNQPQHF | TGCGCCAGCAGCCAAGCATGGAGGAATCAGCCCCAGCATTTT
TRBD2 | TRBJ2-7 | TRBV5-8 | . | CASSGLGLAGHEQYF | TGTGCCAGCAGCGGACTTGGACTAGCGGGTCACGAGCAGTACTTC
TRBD2 | TRBJ2-3 | TRBV9 | . | CASSAAGLAGRSDTQYF | TGTGCCAGCAGCGCAGCGGGACTAGCGGGGAGGTCTGATACGCAGTATTTT
. | TRBJ1-5 | TRBV14 | . | CASSPRQEESNQPQHF | TGTGCCAGCAGCCCCAGACAGGAAGAGAGCAATCAGCCCCAGCATTTT
TRBD1 | TRBJ2-7 | TRBV9 | . | CASSVYAGTAYEQYF | TGTGCCAGCAGCGTCTATGCCGGGACAGCCTACGAGCAGTACTTC
TRBD1 | TRBJ2-5 | TRBV11-2 | . | CASSLVSGGETQYF | TGTGCCAGCAGCTTAGTGTCAGGGGGCGAGACCCAGTACTTC
. | TRBJ2-7 | TRBV5-8 | few | CASSRGHSSSYEQYF | TGTGCCAGCAGCCGAGGACACTCGAGCTCCTACGAGCAGTACTTC
. | TRBJ2-7 | TRBV10-2 | . | CASSEGTQQYF | TGCGCCAGCAGTGAGGGGACTCAGCAGTACTTC
. | TRBJ1-2 | TRBV30 | . | CAWVTQGRNYGYTF | TGTGCCTGGGTAACACAGGGCCGTAACTATGGCTACACCTTC
TRBD1 | TRBJ1-1 | TRBV12-3/TRBV12-4 | once | CASSVPGQGRAFF | TGTGCCAGCAGTGTCCCGGGACAGGGGAGAGCTTTCTTT
. | TRBJ2-1 | TRBV28 | . | CASSSTPNEQFF | TGTGCCAGCAGTTCGACTCCTAATGAGCAGTTCTTC
TRBD1 | TRBJ1-5 | TRBV6-5 | . | CASSLTGTSGNQPQHF | TGTGCCAGCAGTTTGACAGGGACGTCTGGCAATCAGCCCCAGCATTTT
. | TRBJ2-3 | TRBV7-2 | . | CASSSIARRMADTQYF | TGTGCCAGCAGCTCCATCGCTAGAAGGATGGCAGATACGCAGTATTTT
. | TRBJ2-7 | TRBV19 | . | CASSMRMLNEQYF | TGTGCCAGTAGTATGAGAATGTTGAACGAGCAGTACTTC
. | TRBJ1-5 | TRBV11-1 | . | CASSLRSNQPQHF | TGTGCCAGCAGCTTAAGGAGTAATCAGCCCCAGCATTTT
. | TRBJ1-1 | TRBV19 | . | CASSSFRAFDGNTEAFF | TGTGCCAGTAGTTCCTTCCGAGCCTTTGATGGGAACACTGAAGCTTTCTTT
. | TRBJ1-6 | TRBV19 | . | CASSQQGHGESPLHF | TGTGCCAGTAGTCAACAAGGCCACGGGGAATCACCCCTCCACTTT
. | TRBJ1-1 | TRBV5-8 | . | CASSFGQPNTEAFF | TGTGCCAGCAGCTTCGGACAGCCCAACACTGAAGCTTTCTTT
TRBD1 | TRBJ2-5 | TRBV6-2/TRBV6-3 | . | CASSAGDRVPETQYF | TGTGCCAGCAGTGCCGGGGACAGGGTCCCAGAGACCCAGTACTTC
. | TRBJ1-2 | TRBV30 | . | CAWSGAIGYGYTF | TGTGCCTGGAGTGGGGCTATCGGCTATGGCTACACCTTC
TRBD1 | TRBJ2-7 | TRBV7-8 | . | CASSLRGGSEKYEQYF | TGTGCCAGCAGCTTACGAGGGGGCTCGGAGAAGTACGAGCAGTACTTC
. | TRBJ1-4 | TRBV2 | few | CASRRRSTNEKLFF | TGTGCCAGCAGGCGGAGGTCAACTAATGAAAAACTGTTTTTT
. | TRBJ1-1 | TRBV7-8 | . | CASSPHDSMNTEAFF | TGTGCCAGCAGTCCCCACGACAGTATGAACACTGAAGCTTTCTTT
TRBD2 | TRBJ2-1 | TRBV6-5 | . | CASSPTTSGSQFF | TGTGCCAGCAGTCCGACGACTAGCGGGAGTCAGTTCTTC
. | TRBJ2-1 | TRBV7-3 | . | CASSRSGFAGNEQFF | TGTGCCAGCAGCAGAAGCGGCTTCGCGGGCAATGAGCAGTTCTTC
. | TRBJ2-2 | TRBV6-5 | . | CASSYSLGSDTGELFF | TGTGCCAGCAGTTACTCTCTCGGGAGTGACACCGGGGAGCTGTTTTTT
. | TRBJ2-7 | TRBV11-2 | . | CASRSAGQPYEQYF | TGTGCCAGCAGATCCGCGGGACAGCCTTACGAGCAGTACTTC
TRBD1 | TRBJ1-1 | TRBV5-1 | . | CASSSLQGDTEAFF | TGCGCCAGCAGCTCTTTACAGGGGGACACTGAAGCTTTCTTT
TRBD1 | TRBJ2-7 | TRBV30 | many | CAWTSGTGFSEQYF | TGTGCCTGGACCTCCGGGACAGGGTTCTCCGAGCAGTACTTC
. | TRBJ2-7 | TRBV18 | . | CASSPEGLTLGEQYF | TGTGCCAGCTCACCAGAGGGTCTTACCCTGGGGGAGCAGTACTTC
TRBD2 | TRBJ2-3 | TRBV9 | . | CASSTDSGSLTDTQYF | TGTGCCAGCAGCACCGATAGCGGGAGTTTAACAGATACGCAGTATTTT
. | TRBJ1-2 | TRBV19 | . | CASSMGIGQVDGYTF | TGTGCCAGTAGTATGGGTATTGGGCAGGTCGATGGCTACACCTTC
TRBD2 | TRBJ2-7 | TRBV5-5 | . | CASSLGGGTYEQYF | TGTGCCAGCAGCTTGGGCGGGGGGACCTACGAGCAGTACTTC
TRBD2 | TRBJ2-4 | TRBV7-3 | . | CASSLGGSNENIQYF | TGTGCCAGCAGCTTGGGCGGGAGTAACGAAAACATTCAGTACTTC
TRBD1 | TRBJ1-4 | TRBV18 | . | CASSPRQGFSEKLFF | TGTGCCAGCTCGCCGCGACAGGGCTTTAGCGAAAAACTGTTTTTT
. | TRBJ1-3 | TRBV6-6 | . | CASSPGGNTIYF | TGTGCCAGCAGTCCCGGGGGAAACACCATATATTTT
TRBD2 | TRBJ2-1 | TRBV9 | few | CASSKGGAGGYNEQFF | TGTGCCAGCAGCAAAGGTGGAGCGGGGGGCTACAATGAGCAGTTCTTC
TRBD1 | TRBJ1-2 | TRBV5-1 | once | CASSLPGQGVGYTF | TGCGCCAGCAGCTTGCCGGGACAGGGGGTTGGCTACACCTTC
. | TRBJ2-2 | TRBV29-1 | . | CSGARVTGELFF | TGCAGCGGGGCGAGGGTCACCGGGGAGCTGTTTTTT
. | TRBJ1-2 | TRBV6-5 | . | CASGYSGSGSGYTF | TGTGCCAGCGGCTACTCGGGGAGCGGAAGTGGCTACACCTTC
TRBD1 | TRBJ2-1 | TRBV7-2 | . | CASSLLGDRGDEQFF | TGTGCCAGCAGCTTATTAGGGGACAGGGGTGATGAGCAGTTCTTC
. | TRBJ2-3 | TRBV11-3 | once | CASKIRGDTQYF | TGTGCCAGCAAAATCCGGGGGGATACGCAGTATTTT
. | TRBJ2-5 | TRBV25-1 | . | CASSEGHHQETQYF | TGTGCCAGCAGTGAAGGGCACCACCAAGAGACCCAGTACTTC